This TCR beta chain was captured by sequencing in a study of CD8 T cells in ankylosing spondylitis (dated by TCRdb to between 2016 and 2019). For context, the study as a whole: To find TCR variants linked to disease, the study profiled T cell receptor beta repertoires in ankylosing spondylitis patients and healthy donors. The whole study cohort included 95 to 130 healthy donors and about two dozen ankylosing spondylitis patients. Peripheral blood samples were taken, and synovial fluid was additionally collected from ankylosing spondylitis patients.

The germline V gene encodes CDR1 SQVTM and CDR2 ANQGSEA. Trimming accounts for 7 bases at V and 5 bases at J, while the number of junction bases matched to no gene is 0. The CDR3 numbers 12 residues from cysteine through phenylalanine. Just the 36-base CDR3 DNA is kept, in frame starting at base 1. The table lists this clonotype with many counts. What antigen it recognizes has not been identified. Base qualities are not at hand, and no much larger clone is one base apart. The sequencer was an Illumina HiSeq 2500. Quantitative 5'-RACE with molecular barcodes was used to prepare TCR beta libraries. As for how the authors treated the data: A new computational method, built on a probabilistic model of VDJ rearrangement, was used to identify disease-linked TCR variants. TCRdb trimmed public reads at Q25 via fastp, called clones via MiXCR and kept in-frame beta chains. Every entry covers one CDR3 protein and lists the most common genes and DNA from its rows. None of the V and J calls come from the authors' own analysis; TCRdb made them. This sample holds about 230,000 distinct CDR3 sequences; 7% to 10% were observed only once. About 5% of the sample is in the top ten clones.

Summary of the overall study and its limitations: According to the report, matched synovial fluid samples from ankylosing spondylitis patients were significantly enriched for the disease-linked clones. A CD8+ phenotype was shown by the disease-linked clones, which were found at relatively low frequencies in peripheral blood. A TCR beta motif of eight highly homologous amino acid variants appeared characteristic of blood from ankylosing spondylitis patients. Some of the motif variants had been reported before in the synovial fluid and blood of reactive arthritis patients, a finding that suggests common disease-initiation mechanisms.

Sample: blood, either unsorted or a sorted T cell fraction (not recorded which). This chain joins TRBV29-1 to TRBJ2-1, with 12 bases aligning to TRBD2. The receptor was isolated from a female donor with ankylosing spondylitis or in good health (not recorded which). The DNA sequence reads TGCAGCGGACTAGCGGGAGACAATGAGCAGTTCTTC. Its protein is CSGLAGDNEQFF.